This T cell receptor beta chain was obtained from a study of blood T cells in healthy people across ages (dated by TCRdb to between 2015 and 2017). Background for the entire study: In model experiments, template switching captured about one uniquely barcoded TCR beta cDNA molecule for every two T cells. To track age-related changes in TCR beta repertoire diversity, the study relied on deep sequencing normalized with unique cDNA molecular identifiers. The donors were split into four age groups: young (average about 16 years), middle-aged (about 40), aged (roughly 60) and long-lived (roughly 88). To avoid experimental bias, donors of different ages were distributed randomly across sequencing lanes. For two donors (one aged 18 to 29 and one aged 80 or older), the study analyzed two additional independent replicas of 1 million unique cDNA reads from the same blood draw.

The library came from 5' RACE. Sequenced on an Illumina HiSeq 2500. A second roughly 6 to 11 cycle PCR used a sample-barcoded 5' primer and a J-beta primer mix. A unique molecular identifier was introduced onto each TCR beta cDNA molecule by a template-switch 5' adaptor carrying 12 random nucleotides. Each sample yielded at least 3 million CDR3-containing paired-end reads. First-strand cDNA was synthesized from all RNA with the Mint cDNA synthesis kit, primed by a TRBC-specific oligonucleotide. After uracil-DNA glycosylase treatment, a first 18-cycle PCR used universal primers M1SS and BC2_uni_R on all cDNA. Processing in the source paper ran as follows. Normalization of each sample was performed by random selection of 1 million high-quality reads, each carrying a distinct molecular identifier. Reads sharing molecular identifiers were discarded rather than binned into consensus sequences. MiTCR, with a Q25 quality threshold and the strictest error-elimination algorithm, was used for CDR3 identification, clonotype clustering and error correction. Lower-bound total TCR beta diversity was estimated with a nonparametric unseen species model using Euler transformation. TCRdb handled the public reads itself, with Q25 trimming in fastp and clone calling in MiXCR, and kept productive beta chains. Rows merge per CDR3 protein into single entries with the most common DNA and genes. TCRdb's processing, not the authors' own work, is the source of the V and J calls. This sample is represented by 1.5 million to 2 million distinct CDR3 sequences; approximately 30% of them were singletons. The top ten constitute 7.7% of the sample.

This clonotype came up a few times. There is no known antigen for this receptor. Within one base of it there is no much larger clone, and no base qualities were kept. The investigation overall reported the following: Observed TCR beta diversity per million T cells fell roughly linearly with age, and a significant reduction was already apparent by age around 36. The percentage of naive T cells measured by flow cytometry correlated strongly with observed TCR beta diversity. Since profiling was done on bulk unsorted PBMCs, naive and antigen-experienced compartments could not be conclusively compared. Estimates of total diversity from one million sequenced T cells were regarded as lower bounds and underestimates. The long-lived group showed more naive CD4+ T cells, fewer expanded clones and increased TCR diversity than the aged group, suggesting age selection. The CMV infection status of donors was not known, potentially confounding age-related changes in expanded clonotypes.

The donors were 40 or so Caucasian individuals from Russia, aged about 6 to 100 years, who were systemically healthy. About 10 milliliters of peripheral blood were collected from each donor into EDTA-treated Vacutainer tubes. Ficoll-Paque density-gradient centrifugation was used to isolate PBMCs, with at least 6 million obtained per sample. Trizol reagent was used to extract total RNA from PBMCs, with at least 6 micrograms per sample. For every donor, an aliquot of PBMCs went through flow cytometry to measure the percentages of naive CD45RAhigh/CD27high T cells. From a lookup of the germline V gene (reference sequence), CDR1 and CDR2 are DFQATT and SNEGSKA. Including cysteine and phenylalanine, the CDR3 has 12 amino acids. The kept DNA is CDR3 alone, 36 bases in frame from the first base.

Source material: blood. This clonotype originated in a woman in her 30s in good health. The chain is made from TRBV20-1 and TRBJ2-7; too little of a D gene remains to name it. The J call could be wrong; TRBJ2-5 is a better fit for the DNA end. This receptor carries the CDR3 CSAKVGSETQYF. The DNA sequence follows: TGCAGTGCTAAAGTCGGCAGCGAGACCCAGTACTTC.